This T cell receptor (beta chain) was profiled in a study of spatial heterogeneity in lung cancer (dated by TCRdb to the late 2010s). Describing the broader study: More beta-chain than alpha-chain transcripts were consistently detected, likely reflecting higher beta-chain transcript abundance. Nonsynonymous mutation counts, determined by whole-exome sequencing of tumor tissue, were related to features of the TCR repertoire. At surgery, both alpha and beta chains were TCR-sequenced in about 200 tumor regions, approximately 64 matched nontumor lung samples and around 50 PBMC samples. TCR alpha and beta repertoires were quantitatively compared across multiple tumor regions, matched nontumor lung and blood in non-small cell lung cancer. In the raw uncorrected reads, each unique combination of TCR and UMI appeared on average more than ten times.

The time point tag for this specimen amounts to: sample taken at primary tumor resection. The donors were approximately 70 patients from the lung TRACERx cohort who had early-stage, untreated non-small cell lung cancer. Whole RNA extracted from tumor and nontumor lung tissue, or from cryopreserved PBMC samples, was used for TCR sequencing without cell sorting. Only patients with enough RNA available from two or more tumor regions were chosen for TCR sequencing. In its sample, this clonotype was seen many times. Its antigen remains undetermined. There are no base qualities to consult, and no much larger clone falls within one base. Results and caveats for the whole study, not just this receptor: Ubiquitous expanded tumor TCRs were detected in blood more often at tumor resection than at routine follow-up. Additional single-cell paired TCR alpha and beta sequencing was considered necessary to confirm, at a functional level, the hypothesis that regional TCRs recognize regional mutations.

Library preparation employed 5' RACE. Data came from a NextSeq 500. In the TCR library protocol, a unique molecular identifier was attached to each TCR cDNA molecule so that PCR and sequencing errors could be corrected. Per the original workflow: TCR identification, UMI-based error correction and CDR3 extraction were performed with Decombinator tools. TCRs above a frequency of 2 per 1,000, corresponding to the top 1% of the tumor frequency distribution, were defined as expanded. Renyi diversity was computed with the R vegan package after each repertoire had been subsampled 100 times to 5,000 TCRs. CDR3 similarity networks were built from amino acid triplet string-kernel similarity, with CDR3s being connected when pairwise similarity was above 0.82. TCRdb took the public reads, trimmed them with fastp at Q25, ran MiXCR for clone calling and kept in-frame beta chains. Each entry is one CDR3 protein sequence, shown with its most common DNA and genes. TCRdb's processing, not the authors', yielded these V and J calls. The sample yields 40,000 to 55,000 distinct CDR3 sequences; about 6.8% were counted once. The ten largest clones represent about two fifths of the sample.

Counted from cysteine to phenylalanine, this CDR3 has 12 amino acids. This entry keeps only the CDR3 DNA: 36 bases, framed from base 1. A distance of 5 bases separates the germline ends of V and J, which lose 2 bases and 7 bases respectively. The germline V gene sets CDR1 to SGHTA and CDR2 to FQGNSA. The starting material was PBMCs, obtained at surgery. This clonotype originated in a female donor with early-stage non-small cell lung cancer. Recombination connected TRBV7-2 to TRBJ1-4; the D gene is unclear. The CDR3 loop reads CASSLTFEKLFF. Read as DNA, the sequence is TGTGCCAGCAGCTTAACGTTTGAAAAACTGTTTTTT.